The 30 T cell receptor beta chains listed next were all sequenced from one sample in a study of PD-1 blockade in classical Hodgkin lymphoma. TCRdb keeps only in-frame clones here, not all; method: immunoSEQ multiplex PCR. The profile shows thousands of clones, 78% of them singletons. Time point of the sample: newly diagnosed, previously untreated cHL patient sample. The sample comprised peripheral blood mononuclear cells (PBMCs). The receptor source for this set is a human donor with classical Hodgkin lymphoma.

The gene calls are TRBV9 and TRBJ1-3; TRBD1 matches at 9 bases. J gave up 0 bases and V 4 bases, and 8 bases lay outside the gene matches. The germline CDR1 and CDR2 sequences are SGDLS and YYNGEE. The CDR3 runs 17 residues. The CDR3 sequence is CASSYETGGPSGNTIYF. The CDR3 DNA follows: TGTGCCAGCAGCTACGAGACAGGGGGTCCCTCTGGAAACACCATATATTTT.

The chain combines TRBV9 with TRBJ2-7, with D hard to call. V was shortened by 4 bases and J by 0 bases, with 11 bases between the two germline ends. Per germline, CDR1 SGDLS and CDR2 YYNGEE. The CDR3 is 14 residues long. The CDR3 loop reads CASSLSDRSYEQYF. The CDR3 nucleotides read TGTGCCAGCAGCCTCAGCGACCGCTCCTACGAGCAGTACTTC.

This clone was counted a few times. This chain connects TRBV6-1 to TRBJ2-2; 10 bases map to TRBD1. The V gene's germline CDR1 is MNHNS and CDR2 SASEGT. V lost 6 bases, J lost 1 base, and 2 bases stayed unmatched. The CDR3 is 15 amino acids. The DNA of the CDR3 is TGTGCCAGCAGCGGACAGGGGGAGAACACCGGGGAGCTGTTTTTT. This encodes CASSGQGENTGELFF.

The table lists this clone with a few counts. The chain uses TRBV2 and TRBJ1-1, with D hard to call. Per germline, CDR1 SNHLY and CDR2 FYNNEI. The CDR3 totals 14 residues. Trimming took off 2 bases at V and 4 bases at J, with 11 bases between the two ends. CDR3 in amino acids: CASSERPTSTEAFF. Here the CDR3 DNA reads TGTGCCAGCAGTGAAAGGCCGACAAGCACTGAAGCTTTCTTT.

The V call is TRBV30, the J call TRBJ2-2; possibly TRBD2 for D (6 bases). V lost 4 bases and J lost 4, with 13 bases in between. This CDR3 contains 14 residues. The germline CDR1 and CDR2 sequences are GTSNPN and SVGIG (reference sequence). This chain's CDR3 is CAWNYGGPTGELFF. The CDR3 coding sequence is TGTGCCTGGAATTACGGGGGACCCACCGGGGAGCTGTTTTTT.

This clone has a handful of counts. The gene calls are TRBV18 and TRBJ2-7, with TRBD1 identical over 7 bases. The germline V gene encodes CDR1 KGHSH and CDR2 LQKENI. The CDR3 sequence is 14 residues long. V dropped 6 bases and J dropped 2; count of bases not matched to a gene: 7. The CDR3 reads CASSPNRGAYEQYF. For the CDR3, the DNA is TGTGCCAGCTCGCCTAACAGGGGAGCCTACGAGCAGTACTTC.

This chain connects TRBV6-5 to TRBJ2-5; a weak D match, TRBD1 (6 bases). CDR3 size: 15 residues. V dropped 0 bases and J dropped 4 bases, with 12 bases sitting between them. Germline CDR1 MNHEY, CDR2 SVGAGI. This CDR3 reads CASSYSPRGRETQYF. CDR3 sequence (DNA): TGTGCCAGCAGTTACTCGCCCAGGGGCAGAGAGACCCAGTACTTC.

The rearrangement links TRBV30 to TRBJ1-5; a weak D match, TRBD1 (6 bases). The CDR3 is 14 residues long. Germline lookup yields CDR1 GTSNPN and CDR2 SVGIG (reference sequence). V shed 2 bases and J shed 7 bases, with 15 bases lying between them. This CDR3 reads CAWSYSSGDQPQHF. The CDR3 nucleotides read TGTGCCTGGAGTTATTCCTCAGGGGACCAGCCCCAGCATTTT.

This clone was found once. This chain connects TRBV29-1 to TRBJ2-7, with D tentatively TRBD1 or TRBD2 (6 bases each). The CDR3 has 13 residues. Germline V gives CDR1 SQVTM, CDR2 ANQGSEA. Trimming left V 6 bases short and J 2 bases short, with 14 bases between. CDR3 sequence (DNA): TGCAGCGTGAGGGAGGAGGGGGCCTACGAGCAGTACTTC. Translating gives CSVREEGAYEQYF.

This clone appeared a few times. V usage is TRBV6-1 and J usage is TRBJ2-7; 8 nucleotides agree with TRBD1. Germline loops: CDR1 MNHNS, CDR2 SASEGT. The CDR3 consists of 14 residues. After removal of 6 bases from V and 3 bases from J, the junction contained 7 bases not matched to a gene. CDR3 sequence: CASRDREGGYEQYF. CDR3 DNA sequence: TGTGCCAGCAGGGACAGGGAAGGCGGCTACGAGCAGTACTTC.

The J gene is TRBJ1-1, the V gene TRBV18; TRBD1 agrees at 8 bases. The CDR3 sequence is 12 residues long. Looked up from germline, CDR1 is KGHSH and CDR2 is LQKENI. V lost 4 bases to trimming and J lost 11 bases; unmatched junction nucleotides: 6. For the CDR3, the DNA is TGTGCCAGCTCACTGATGACAGGGGAGGCTTTCTTT. Translated: CASSLMTGEAFF.

V usage is TRBV5-1 and J usage is TRBJ1-1; D unresolved. V shed 0 bases and J shed 4 bases, with 10 bases lying between them. This CDR3 is 14 amino acids long. The germline V gene has CDR1 SGHRS and CDR2 YFSETQ. The CDR3 is CASSLGPPSTEAFF. The CDR3 DNA is TGCGCCAGCAGCTTGGGTCCGCCGAGCACTGAAGCTTTCTTT.

This rearrangement joins TRBV5-1 to TRBJ2-3; 10 bases are shared with TRBD2. CDR3 length: 15 amino acids. Trimming removed 0 bases from V and 3 bases from J; junction bases left unmatched: 1. Per the germline V gene, CDR1 is SGHRS and CDR2 is YFSETQ. This CDR3 is CASSLELAGTDTQYF. CDR3 sequence (DNA): TGCGCCAGCAGCTTGGAACTAGCGGGGACAGATACGCAGTATTTT.

This clone was recorded a few times. The CDR3: CASSEVREGELFF. The CDR3 DNA reads TGTGCCAGCAGTGAAGTAAGGGAGGGGGAGCTGTTTTTT. The chain carries TRBV2 and TRBJ2-2, with D possibly matching TRBD2 (5 bases). This CDR3 spans 13 amino acids. In germline, CDR1 is SNHLY, CDR2 FYNNEI. The ends were cut back, 1 base at V and 8 bases at J, with 8 bases in the middle.

The chain is built from TRBV2 and TRBJ2-7; maybe TRBD2 (5 bases). The germline V gene encodes CDR1 SNHLY and CDR2 FYNNEI. The ends were cut back, 3 bases at V and 6 bases at J, with 9 bases in the middle. The CDR3 is 12 residues long. CDR3 region: CASSEDFGEQYF. The CDR3, as DNA: TGTGCCAGCAGTGAGGACTTCGGCGAGCAGTACTTC.

The rearrangement links TRBV12-5 to TRBJ1-1, with TRBD1 as a possible D gene (5 bases). Germline lookup yields CDR1 LGHNT and CDR2 FRNRAP. The CDR3 loop spans 14 amino acids. Trimming shortened V by 1 base and J by 9 bases, and 15 bases separated the two germline ends. In DNA, the CDR3 is TGTGCTAGTGGTTTGGCCCCAGGGACCTCACAAGCTTTCTTT. Protein product: CASGLAPGTSQAFF. Full variable domain (missing parts from reference TRBV12-5 and TRBJ1-1): DARVTQTPRHKVTEMGQEVTMRCQPILGHNTVFWYRQTMMQGLELLAYFRNRAPLDDSGMPKDRFSAEMPDATLATLKIQPSEPRDSAVYFCASGLAPGTSQAFFGQGTRLTVV.

The chain links TRBV5-1 to TRBJ2-7; 7 positions agree with TRBD1. Germline loops: CDR1 SGHRS, CDR2 YFSETQ. Trimming removed 4 bases from V and 2 bases from J; junction bases left unmatched: 15. CDR3 length equals 17 residues. The CDR3 sequence: CASSPGTAVSMAYEQYF. The CDR3 DNA is TGCGCCAGCAGCCCCGGGACAGCGGTTTCGATGGCCTACGAGCAGTACTTC.

The chain uses TRBV7-8 and TRBJ2-1; D ambiguous. Germline CDR1 is SGHVS and CDR2 is FQNEAQ. The CDR3 is 12 residues long. With 5 bases removed from V and 4 bases from J, the gap between germline ends came to 6 bases. The CDR3 here is CASSPAYNEQFF. DNA of the CDR3: TGTGCCAGCAGCCCCGCTTACAATGAGCAGTTCTTC.

This clone was counted between two and nine times. The CDR3 sequence is CAISGNQGGETQYF. CDR3 nucleotide sequence: TGTGCCATCAGTGGAAATCAGGGTGGCGAGACCCAGTACTTC. The chain employs TRBV10-3 and TRBJ2-5, with D tentatively TRBD1 (5 bases). CDR1 and CDR2 from the germline V gene are ENHRY and SYGVKD. V lost 4 bases to trimming and J lost 5 bases, with 14 bases between them. This CDR3 has 14 residues.

This chain uses TRBV5-4 with TRBJ1-4, with D possibly matching TRBD1 (5 bases). The CDR3 contains 14 residues. The V end was cut by 1 base, the J end by 3 bases, with 7 bases between. Germline CDR1 SGHNT, CDR2 YYREEE (reference sequence). The CDR3 spells CASSLKGANEKLFF. The CDR3 DNA reads as TGTGCCAGCAGCTTGAAAGGGGCTAATGAAAAACTGTTTTTT.

The V and J genes are TRBV18 and TRBJ2-1; D gene unclear. CDR1 and CDR2 (germline): KGHSH, LQKENI. Trimming took 6 bases from V and 6 from J, leaving 18 bases between them. This CDR3 is 15 amino acids long. CDR3 in amino acids: CASSLRLPAPNEQFF. As DNA, the CDR3 is TGTGCCAGCTCTCTTCGACTCCCGGCCCCCAATGAGCAGTTCTTC.

This CDR3 reads CASSPDGTPFPSGANVLTF. In nucleotides, the CDR3 is TGCGCCAGCAGCCCCGATGGGACACCCTTCCCCTCTGGGGCCAACGTCCTGACTTTC. This rearrangement joins TRBV5-1 to TRBJ2-6; tentative D call: TRBD1 (6 bases). Germline CDR1 reads SGHRS; CDR2 reads YFSETQ. The length of the CDR3 is 19 residues. V lost 4 bases and J 0 bases, leaving 20 bases between the germline ends.

This clone has a handful of counts. V and J are TRBV6-1 and TRBJ1-6; D not certain. The germline V gene encodes CDR1 MNHNS and CDR2 SASEGT. Trimming took off 3 bases at V and 7 bases at J, with 7 bases between the two ends. The CDR3 sequence is 13 residues long. The CDR3 DNA reads as TGTGCCAGCAGTGAGGATCGGAATTCACCCCTCCACTTT. Translating gives CASSEDRNSPLHF.

The chain joins TRBV14 to TRBJ2-7; D may correspond to TRBD1 or TRBD2 (5 bases each). The ends were cut back, 1 base at V and 7 bases at J, with 14 bases in the middle. The CDR3 totals 14 residues. CDR1 and CDR2 from the germline V gene are SGHDN and FVKESK. The CDR3 is CASSQVQGPGEQYF. In DNA form, the CDR3 reads TGTGCCAGCAGCCAAGTCCAGGGACCGGGGGAGCAGTACTTC.

The CDR3 sequence: CAWSGPRTGANVLTF. The CDR3, as DNA: TGTGCCTGGAGTGGCCCCAGGACTGGGGCCAACGTCCTGACTTTC. This rearrangement joins TRBV30 to TRBJ2-6, with unresolved D. The CDR3 sequence is 15 residues long. Germline assignment: CDR1 GTSNPN and CDR2 SVGIG (reference sequence). Trimming cost V 1 base and J 2 bases, with 9 bases left between them.

Only one count was recorded for this clone. This chain joins TRBV5-4 and TRBJ2-7; TRBD2 aligns across 8 bases. The CDR3 spans 15 residues. The germline V gene has CDR1 SGHNT and CDR2 YYREEE (reference sequence). The V and J ends lost 0 bases and 5 bases, in that order; junction bases with no gene match: 7. CDR3 bases: TGTGCCAGCAGCTTGGTCCCTAGCGGGCTAGACGAGCAGTACTTC. Protein sequence: CASSLVPSGLDEQYF.

A single count supports this clone. The sample holds other DNA sequences that translate to the same CDR3. The J gene is TRBJ2-1, the V gene TRBV7-9; no clear D. There are 14 residues in the CDR3. V lost 3 bases and J lost 0, with 6 bases in between. CDR1 is SEHNR and CDR2 is FQNEAQ in the germline V gene (reference sequence). The DNA for the CDR3 is TGTGCCAGCAGCTTGGGCCTCTCCTACAATGAGCAGTTCTTC. Amino acids: CASSLGLSYNEQFF.

The chain joins TRBV29-1 to TRBJ2-5, with 10 bases matching TRBD1. J gave up 4 bases and V 3 bases, and 5 bases lay outside the gene matches. Germline CDR1 SQVTM, CDR2 ANQGSEA. This CDR3 is 14 amino acids long. The CDR3 reads CSVDLDRGRETQYF. The CDR3 DNA reads as TGCAGCGTTGACCTTGACAGGGGGCGAGAGACCCAGTACTTC. Variable domain in full (rest from reference TRBV29-1 and TRBJ2-5): SAVISQKPSRDICQRGTSLTIQCQVDSQVTMMFWYRQQPGQSLTLIATANQGSEATYESGFVIDKFPISRPNLTFSTLTVSNMSPEDSSIYLCSVDLDRGRETQYFGPGTRLLVL.

This clone was detected only a few times. V and J are TRBV28 and TRBJ1-2; D perhaps matches TRBD1 (5 bases). The V gene's germline CDR1 is MDHEN and CDR2 SYDVKM. The CDR3 runs 14 residues. Trimming took 3 bases from V and 3 from J, leaving 11 bases between them. This chain's CDR3 is CASSLSGPYYGYTF. CDR3 DNA: TGTGCCAGCAGTTTGTCAGGGCCCTACTATGGCTACACCTTC.

The count of this clone is one. The sample carries other DNA sequences with the same CDR3. The chain carries TRBV18 and TRBJ1-4; TRBD1 might be the D (5 bases). The CDR3 consists of 14 residues. Germline V gene lookup returns CDR1 KGHSH and CDR2 LQKENI. V shed 2 bases and J shed 5 bases, with 9 bases lying between them. The CDR3 here is CASSPDSGNEKLFF. CDR3 sequence (DNA): TGTGCCAGCTCACCAGACAGTGGGAATGAAAAACTGTTTTTT.